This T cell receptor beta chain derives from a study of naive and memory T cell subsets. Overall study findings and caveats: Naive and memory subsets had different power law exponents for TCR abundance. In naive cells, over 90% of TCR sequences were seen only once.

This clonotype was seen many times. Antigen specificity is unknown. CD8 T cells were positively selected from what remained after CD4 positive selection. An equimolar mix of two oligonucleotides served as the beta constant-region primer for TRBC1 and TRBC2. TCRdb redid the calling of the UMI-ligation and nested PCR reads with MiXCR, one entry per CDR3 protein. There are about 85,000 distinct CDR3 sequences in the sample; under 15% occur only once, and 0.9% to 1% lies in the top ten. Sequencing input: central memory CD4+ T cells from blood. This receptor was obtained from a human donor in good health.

CDR3 bases: TGTGCCAGCAGCCAACGGAGCGGGAGGGCCGTAGATACGCAGTATTTT. Its protein product is CASSQRSGRAVDTQYF. V is TRBV12-3 or TRBV12-4 and J is TRBJ2-3; TRBD2 aligns across 10 bases. There are 16 residues in the CDR3. Trimming removed 6 bases from V and 5 bases from J; junction bases left unmatched: 11.